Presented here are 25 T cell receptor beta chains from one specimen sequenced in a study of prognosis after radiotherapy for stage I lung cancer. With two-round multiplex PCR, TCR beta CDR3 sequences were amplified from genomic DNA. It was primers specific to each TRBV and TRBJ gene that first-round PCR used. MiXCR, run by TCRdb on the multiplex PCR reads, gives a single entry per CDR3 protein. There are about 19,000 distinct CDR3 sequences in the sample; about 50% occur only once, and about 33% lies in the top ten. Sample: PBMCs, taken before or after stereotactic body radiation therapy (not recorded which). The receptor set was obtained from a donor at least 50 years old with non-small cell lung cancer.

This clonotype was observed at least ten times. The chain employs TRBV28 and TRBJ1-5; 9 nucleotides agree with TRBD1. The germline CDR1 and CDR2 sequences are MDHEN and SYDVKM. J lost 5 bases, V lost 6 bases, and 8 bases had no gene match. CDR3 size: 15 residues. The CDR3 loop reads CASSPKGQGYQPQHF. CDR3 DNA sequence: TGTGCCAGCAGCCCAAAGGGACAGGGATATCAGCCCCAGCATTTT.

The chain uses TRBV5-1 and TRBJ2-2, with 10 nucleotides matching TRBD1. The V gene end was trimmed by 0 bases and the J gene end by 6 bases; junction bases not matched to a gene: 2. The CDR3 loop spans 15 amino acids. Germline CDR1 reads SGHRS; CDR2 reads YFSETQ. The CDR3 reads CASSLGTGGPGELFF. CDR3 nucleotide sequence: TGCGCCAGCAGCTTGGGGACAGGGGGTCCCGGGGAGCTGTTTTTT.

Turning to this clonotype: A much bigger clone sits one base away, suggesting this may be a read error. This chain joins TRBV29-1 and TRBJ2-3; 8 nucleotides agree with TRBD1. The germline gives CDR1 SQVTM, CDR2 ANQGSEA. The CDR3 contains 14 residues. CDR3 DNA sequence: TGCAGCGTTGTTGAGTTCAGGGGGACAGGTACGCAGTATTTT. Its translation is CSVVEFRGTGTQYF.

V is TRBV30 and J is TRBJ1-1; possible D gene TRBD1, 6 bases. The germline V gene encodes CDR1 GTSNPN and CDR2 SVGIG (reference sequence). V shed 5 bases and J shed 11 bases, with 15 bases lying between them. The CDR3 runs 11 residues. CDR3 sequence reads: CAWGVTGNAFF. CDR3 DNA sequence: TGTGCCTGGGGGGTGACAGGTAATGCTTTCTTT. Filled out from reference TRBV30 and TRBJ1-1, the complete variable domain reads SQTIHQWPATLVQPVGSPLSLECTVEGTSNPNLYWYRQAAGRGLQLLFYSVGIGQISSEVPQNLSASRPQDRQFILSSKKLLLSDSGFYLCAWGVTGNAFFGQGTRLTVV.

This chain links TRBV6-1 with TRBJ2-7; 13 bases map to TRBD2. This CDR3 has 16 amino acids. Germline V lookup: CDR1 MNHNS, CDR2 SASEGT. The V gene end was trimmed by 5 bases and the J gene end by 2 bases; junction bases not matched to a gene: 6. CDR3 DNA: TGTGCCAGCAGTACAGGGACTAGCGGGATTCCCTACGAGCAGTACTTC. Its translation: CASSTGTSGIPYEQYF.

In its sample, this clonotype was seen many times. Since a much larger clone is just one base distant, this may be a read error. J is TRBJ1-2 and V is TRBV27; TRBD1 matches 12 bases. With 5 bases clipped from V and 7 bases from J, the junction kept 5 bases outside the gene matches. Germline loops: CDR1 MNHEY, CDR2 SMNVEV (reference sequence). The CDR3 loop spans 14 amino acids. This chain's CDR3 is CASSGTGGMCGYTF. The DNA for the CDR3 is TGTGCCAGCAGTGGGACAGGGGGCATGTGTGGCTACACCTTC.

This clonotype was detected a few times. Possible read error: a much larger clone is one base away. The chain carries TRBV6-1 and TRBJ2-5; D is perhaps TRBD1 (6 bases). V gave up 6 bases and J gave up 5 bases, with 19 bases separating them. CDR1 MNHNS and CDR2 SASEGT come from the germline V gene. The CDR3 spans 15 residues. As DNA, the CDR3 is TGTGCCAGCAGACGGTCATCACAGGGATGGGAGACCCAGTACTTC. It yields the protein CASRRSSQGWETQYF.

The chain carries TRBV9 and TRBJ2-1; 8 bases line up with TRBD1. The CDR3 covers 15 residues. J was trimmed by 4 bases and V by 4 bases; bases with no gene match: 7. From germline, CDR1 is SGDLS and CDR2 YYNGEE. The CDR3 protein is CASSQGQATYNEQFF. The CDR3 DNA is TGTGCCAGCAGCCAGGGACAGGCTACGTACAATGAGCAGTTCTTC.

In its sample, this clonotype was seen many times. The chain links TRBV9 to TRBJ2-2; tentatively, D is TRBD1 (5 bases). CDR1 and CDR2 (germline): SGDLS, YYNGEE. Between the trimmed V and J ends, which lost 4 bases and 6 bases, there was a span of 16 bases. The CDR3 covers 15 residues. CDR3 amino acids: CASSLEPRVAGELFF. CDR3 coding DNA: TGTGCCAGCAGCCTAGAGCCCAGGGTGGCCGGGGAGCTGTTTTTT. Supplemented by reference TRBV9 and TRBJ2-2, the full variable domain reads DSGVTQTPKHLITATGQRVTLRCSPRSGDLSVYWYQQSLDQGLQFLIQYYNGEERAKGNILERFSAQQFPDLHSELNLSSLELGDSALYFCASSLEPRVAGELFFGEGSRLTVL.

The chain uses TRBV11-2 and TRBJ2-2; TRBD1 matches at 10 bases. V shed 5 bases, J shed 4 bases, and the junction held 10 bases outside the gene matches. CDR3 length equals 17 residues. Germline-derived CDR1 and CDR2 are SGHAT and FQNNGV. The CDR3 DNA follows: TGTGCCAGCAGCCCCACTAGGGACAGGGGTGTCACCGGGGAGCTGTTTTTT. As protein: CASSPTRDRGVTGELFF.

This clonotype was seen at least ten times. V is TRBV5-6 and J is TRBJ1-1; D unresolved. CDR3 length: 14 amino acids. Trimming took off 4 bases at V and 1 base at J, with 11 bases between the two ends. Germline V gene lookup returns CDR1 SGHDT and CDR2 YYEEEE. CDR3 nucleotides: TGTGCCAGCAGCAAGGACCAGAGGAACACTGAAGCTTTCTTT. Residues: CASSKDQRNTEAFF. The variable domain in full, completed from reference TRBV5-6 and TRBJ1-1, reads DAGVTQSPTHLIKTRGQQVTLRCSPKSGHDTVSWYQQALGQGPQFIFQYYEEEERQRGNFPDRFSGHQFPNYSSELNVNALLLGDSALYLCASSKDQRNTEAFFGQGTRLTVV.

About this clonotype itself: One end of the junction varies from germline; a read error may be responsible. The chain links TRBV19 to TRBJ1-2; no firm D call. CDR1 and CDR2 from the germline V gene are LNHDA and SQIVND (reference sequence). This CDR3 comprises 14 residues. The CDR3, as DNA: TGTGCCAGTAGTTCCGGTGGGGTTGGTGGTGGCCACACCTTC. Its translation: CASSSGGVGGGHTF.

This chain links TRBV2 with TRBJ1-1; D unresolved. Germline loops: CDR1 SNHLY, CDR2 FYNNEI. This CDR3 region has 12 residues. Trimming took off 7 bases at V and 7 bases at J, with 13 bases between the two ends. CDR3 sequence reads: CASTPQGNEAFF. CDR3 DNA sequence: TGTGCCAGCACTCCCCAAGGGAATGAAGCTTTCTTT. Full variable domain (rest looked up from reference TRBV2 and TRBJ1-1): EPEVTQTPSHQVTQMGQEVILRCVPISNHLYFYWYRQILGQKVEFLVSFYNNEISEKSEIFDDQFSVERPDGSNFTLKIRSTKLEDSAMYFCASTPQGNEAFFGQGTRLTVV.

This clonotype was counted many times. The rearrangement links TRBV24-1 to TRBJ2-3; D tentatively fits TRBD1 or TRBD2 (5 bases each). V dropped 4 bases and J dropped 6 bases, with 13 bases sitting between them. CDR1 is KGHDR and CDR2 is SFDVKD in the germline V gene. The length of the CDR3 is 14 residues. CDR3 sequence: CATSDYGAGDTQYF. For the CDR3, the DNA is TGTGCCACCAGTGACTACGGGGCCGGGGATACGCAGTATTTT.

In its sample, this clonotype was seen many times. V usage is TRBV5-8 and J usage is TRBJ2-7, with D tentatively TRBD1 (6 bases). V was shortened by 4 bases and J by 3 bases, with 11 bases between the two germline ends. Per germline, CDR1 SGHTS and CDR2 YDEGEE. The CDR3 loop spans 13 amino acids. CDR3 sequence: CASSGTLIYEQYF. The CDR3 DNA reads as TGTGCCAGCAGCGGGACACTCATCTACGAGCAGTACTTC.

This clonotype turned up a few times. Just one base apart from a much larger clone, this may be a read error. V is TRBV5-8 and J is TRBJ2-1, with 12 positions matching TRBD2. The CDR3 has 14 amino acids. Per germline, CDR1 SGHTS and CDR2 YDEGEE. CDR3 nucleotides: TGTGCCAGCAGCCGACTAGCGGGAGACGATGAGAAGTTCTTC. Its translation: CASSRLAGDDEKFF.

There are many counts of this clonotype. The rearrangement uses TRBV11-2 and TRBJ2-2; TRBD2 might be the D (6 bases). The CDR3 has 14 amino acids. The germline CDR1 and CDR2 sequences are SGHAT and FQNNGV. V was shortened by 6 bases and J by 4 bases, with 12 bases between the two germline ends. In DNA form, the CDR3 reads TGTGCCAGCAGGACGGCCGGGGGCACCGGGGAGCTGTTTTTT. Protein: CASRTAGGTGELFF.

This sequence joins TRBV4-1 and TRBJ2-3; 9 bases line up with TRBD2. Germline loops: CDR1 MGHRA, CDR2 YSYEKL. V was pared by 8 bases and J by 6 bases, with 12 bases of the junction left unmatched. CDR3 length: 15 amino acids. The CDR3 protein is CASHVGSGSVDTQYF. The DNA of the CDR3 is TGCGCCAGCCACGTCGGTAGCGGGAGCGTTGATACGCAGTATTTT.

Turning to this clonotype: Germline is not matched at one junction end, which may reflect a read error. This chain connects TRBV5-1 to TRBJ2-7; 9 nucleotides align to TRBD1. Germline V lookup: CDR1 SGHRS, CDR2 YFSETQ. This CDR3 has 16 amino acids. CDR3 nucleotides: TGCGCCAGCAGCCTTGATCCTACAGGGGGCATCTACGAGCATTACTTC. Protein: CASSLDPTGGIYEHYF.

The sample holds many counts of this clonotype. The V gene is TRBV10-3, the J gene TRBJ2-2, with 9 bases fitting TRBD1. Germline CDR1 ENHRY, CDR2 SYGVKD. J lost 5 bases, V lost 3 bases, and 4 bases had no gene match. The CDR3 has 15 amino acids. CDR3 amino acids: CAISETGQGTGELFF. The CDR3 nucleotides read TGTGCCATCAGTGAAACGGGACAGGGTACCGGGGAGCTGTTTTTT.

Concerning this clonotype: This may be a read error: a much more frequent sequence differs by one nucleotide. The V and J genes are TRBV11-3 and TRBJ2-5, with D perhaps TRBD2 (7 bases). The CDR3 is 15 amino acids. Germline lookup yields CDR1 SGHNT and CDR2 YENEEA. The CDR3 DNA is TGTGCCAGCATCTTACGGGGGGCTGGGCAAGAGACCCAGTACTTC. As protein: CASILRGAGQETQYF.

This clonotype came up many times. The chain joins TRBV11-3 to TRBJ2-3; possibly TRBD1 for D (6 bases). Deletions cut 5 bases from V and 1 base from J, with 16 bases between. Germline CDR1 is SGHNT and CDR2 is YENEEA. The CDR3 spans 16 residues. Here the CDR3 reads CASSRRDMAGTDTQYF. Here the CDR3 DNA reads TGTGCCAGCAGCCGCCGGGACATGGCGGGCACAGATACGCAGTATTTT. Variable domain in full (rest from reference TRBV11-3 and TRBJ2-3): EAGVVQSPRYKIIEKKQPVAFWCNPISGHNTLYWYLQNLGQGPELLIRYENEEAVDDSQLPKDRFSAERLKGVDSTLKIQPAELGDSAVYLCASSRRDMAGTDTQYFGPGTRLTVL.

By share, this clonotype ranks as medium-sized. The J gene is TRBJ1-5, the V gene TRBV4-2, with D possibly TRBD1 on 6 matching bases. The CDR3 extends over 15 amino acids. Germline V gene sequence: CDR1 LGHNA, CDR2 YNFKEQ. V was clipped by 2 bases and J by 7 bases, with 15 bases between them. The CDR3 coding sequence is TGTGCCAGCAGCCAAAACAGGGTTAGCGGGCAGCCCCAGCATTTT. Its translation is CASSQNRVSGQPQHF.

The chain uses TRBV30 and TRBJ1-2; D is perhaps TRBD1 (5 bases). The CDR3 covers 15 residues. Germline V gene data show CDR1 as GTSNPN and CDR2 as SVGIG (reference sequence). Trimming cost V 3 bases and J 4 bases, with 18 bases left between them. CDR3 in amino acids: CAWSLSVWGTYGYTF. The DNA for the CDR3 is TGTGCCTGGAGCCTCTCCGTCTGGGGGACCTATGGCTACACCTTC. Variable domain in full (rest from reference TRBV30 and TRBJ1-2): SQTIHQWPATLVQPVGSPLSLECTVEGTSNPNLYWYRQAAGRGLQLLFYSVGIGQISSEVPQNLSASRPQDRQFILSSKKLLLSDSGFYLCAWSLSVWGTYGYTFGSGTRLTVV.

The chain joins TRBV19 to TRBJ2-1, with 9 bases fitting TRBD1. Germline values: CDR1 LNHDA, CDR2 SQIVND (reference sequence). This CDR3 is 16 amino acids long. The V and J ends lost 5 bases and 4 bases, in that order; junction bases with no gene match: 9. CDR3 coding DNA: TGTGCCAGTAGTGTGGGGACAGGGTCCGGGTACAATGAGCAGTTCTTC. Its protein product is CASSVGTGSGYNEQFF.